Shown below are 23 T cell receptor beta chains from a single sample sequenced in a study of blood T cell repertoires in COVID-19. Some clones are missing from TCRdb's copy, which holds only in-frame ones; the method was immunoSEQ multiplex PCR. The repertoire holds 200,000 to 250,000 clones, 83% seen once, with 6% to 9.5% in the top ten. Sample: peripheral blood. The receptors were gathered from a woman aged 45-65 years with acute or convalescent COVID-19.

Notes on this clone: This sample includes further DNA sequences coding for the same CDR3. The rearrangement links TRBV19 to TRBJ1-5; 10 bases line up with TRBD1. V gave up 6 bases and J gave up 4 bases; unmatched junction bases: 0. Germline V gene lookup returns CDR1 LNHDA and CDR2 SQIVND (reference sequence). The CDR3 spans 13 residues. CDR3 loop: CASRGQGNQPQHF. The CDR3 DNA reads TGTGCCAGTAGGGGACAGGGGAATCAGCCCCAGCATTTT.

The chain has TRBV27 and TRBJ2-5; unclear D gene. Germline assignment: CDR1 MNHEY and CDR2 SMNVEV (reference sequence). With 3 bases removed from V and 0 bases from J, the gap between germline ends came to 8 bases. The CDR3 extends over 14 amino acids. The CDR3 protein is CASSFRRDQETQYF. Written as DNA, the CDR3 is TGTGCCAGCAGTTTCCGTCGGGACCAAGAGACCCAGTACTTC.

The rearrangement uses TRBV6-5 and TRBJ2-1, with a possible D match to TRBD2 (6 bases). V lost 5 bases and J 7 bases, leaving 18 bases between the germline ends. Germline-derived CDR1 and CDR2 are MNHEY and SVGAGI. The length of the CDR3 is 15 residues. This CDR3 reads CASSLALAGLNEQFF. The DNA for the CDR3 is TGTGCCAGCAGTCTAGCGCTGGCGGGTTTAAATGAGCAGTTCTTC.

CDR3 coding DNA: TGTGCCTGGAGTGTCGACAGGGGGAATCAGCCCCAGCATTTT. It encodes CAWSVDRGNQPQHF. The rearrangement links TRBV30 to TRBJ1-5, with 9 bases matching TRBD1. Trimming removed 0 bases from V and 4 bases from J; junction bases left unmatched: 1. Germline CDR1 is GTSNPN and CDR2 is SVGIG (reference sequence). This CDR3 has 14 residues.

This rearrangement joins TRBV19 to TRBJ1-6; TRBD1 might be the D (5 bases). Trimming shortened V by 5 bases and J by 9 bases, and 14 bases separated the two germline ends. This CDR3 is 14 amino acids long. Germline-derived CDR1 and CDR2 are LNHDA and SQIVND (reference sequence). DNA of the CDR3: TGTGCCAGTAGTGGTCGGCAGGGATCTTCACCCCTCCACTTT. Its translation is CASSGRQGSSPLHF.

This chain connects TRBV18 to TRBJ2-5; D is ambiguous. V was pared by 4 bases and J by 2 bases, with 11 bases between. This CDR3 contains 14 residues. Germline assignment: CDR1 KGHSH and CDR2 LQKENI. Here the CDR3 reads CASSRGSGQETQYF. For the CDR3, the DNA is TGTGCCAGCTCACGAGGTTCCGGGCAAGAGACCCAGTACTTC.

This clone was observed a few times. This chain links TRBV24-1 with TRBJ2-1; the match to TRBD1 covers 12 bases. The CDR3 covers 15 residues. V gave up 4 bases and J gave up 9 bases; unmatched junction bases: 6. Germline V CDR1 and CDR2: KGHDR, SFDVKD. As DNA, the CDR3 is TGTGCCACCAGTGACCGGGACAGGGGGCAGGGTGAGCAGTTCTTC. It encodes CATSDRDRGQGEQFF.

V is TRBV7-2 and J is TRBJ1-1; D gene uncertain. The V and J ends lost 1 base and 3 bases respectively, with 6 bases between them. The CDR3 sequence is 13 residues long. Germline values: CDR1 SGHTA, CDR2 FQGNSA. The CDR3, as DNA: TGTGCCAGCAGCTTAGGGCGGTACACTGAAGCTTTCTTT. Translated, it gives CASSLGRYTEAFF.

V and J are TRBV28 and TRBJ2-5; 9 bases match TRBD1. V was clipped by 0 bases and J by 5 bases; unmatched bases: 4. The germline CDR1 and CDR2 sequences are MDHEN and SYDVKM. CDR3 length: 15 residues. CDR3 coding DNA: TGTGCCAGCAGTTTATGGAGGGACAGGGCCGAGACCCAGTACTTC. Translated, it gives CASSLWRDRAETQYF. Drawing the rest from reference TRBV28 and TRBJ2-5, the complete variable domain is DVKVTQSSRYLVKRTGEKVFLECVQDMDHENMFWYRQDPGLGLRLIYFSYDVKMKEKGDIPEGYSVSREKKERFSLILESASTNQTSMYLCASSLWRDRAETQYFGPGTRLLVL.

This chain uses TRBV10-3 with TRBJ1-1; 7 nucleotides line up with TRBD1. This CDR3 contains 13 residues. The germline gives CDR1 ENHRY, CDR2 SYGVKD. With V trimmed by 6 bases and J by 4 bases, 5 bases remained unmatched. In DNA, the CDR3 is TGTGCCATCAGCTATGACAGGGTCACTGAAGCTTTCTTT. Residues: CAISYDRVTEAFF.

CDR3 in DNA: TGTGCCAGCAGCTTAGCCCAGGGAAGAAATGAGCAGTTCTTC. Its translation is CASSLAQGRNEQFF. This chain joins TRBV7-9 and TRBJ2-1; D possibly corresponds to TRBD1 (5 bases). V was clipped by 0 bases and J by 7 bases, with 10 bases between them. CDR1 and CDR2 (germline): SEHNR, FQNEAQ (reference sequence). The CDR3 length is 14 residues.

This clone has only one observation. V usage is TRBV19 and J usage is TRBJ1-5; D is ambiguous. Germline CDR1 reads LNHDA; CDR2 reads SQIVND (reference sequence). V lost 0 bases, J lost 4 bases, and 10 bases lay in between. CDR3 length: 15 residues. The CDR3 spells CASSIDSPINQPQHF. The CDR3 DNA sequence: TGTGCCAGTAGTATAGATTCACCTATTAATCAGCCCCAGCATTTT.

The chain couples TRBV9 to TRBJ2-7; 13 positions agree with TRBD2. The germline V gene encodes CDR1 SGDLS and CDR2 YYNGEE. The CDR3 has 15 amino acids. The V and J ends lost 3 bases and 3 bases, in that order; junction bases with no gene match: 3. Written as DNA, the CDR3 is TGTGCCAGCAGCGCTGGGACTAGCGGGAACTACGAGCAGTACTTC. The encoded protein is CASSAGTSGNYEQYF. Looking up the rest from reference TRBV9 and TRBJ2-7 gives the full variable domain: DSGVTQTPKHLITATGQRVTLRCSPRSGDLSVYWYQQSLDQGLQFLIQYYNGEERAKGNILERFSAQQFPDLHSELNLSSLELGDSALYFCASSAGTSGNYEQYFGPGTRLTVT.

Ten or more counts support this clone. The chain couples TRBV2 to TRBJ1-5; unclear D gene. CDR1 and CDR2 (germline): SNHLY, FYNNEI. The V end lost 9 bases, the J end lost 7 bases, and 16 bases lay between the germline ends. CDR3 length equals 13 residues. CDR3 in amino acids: CASRGGLGQPQHF. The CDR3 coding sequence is TGTGCCAGTCGTGGTGGGTTGGGCCAGCCCCAGCATTTT.

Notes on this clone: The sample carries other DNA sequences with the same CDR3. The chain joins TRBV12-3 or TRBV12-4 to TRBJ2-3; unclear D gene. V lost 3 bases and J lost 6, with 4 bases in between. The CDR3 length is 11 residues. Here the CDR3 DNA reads TGTGCCAGCAGTTTTCTGGATACGCAGTATTTT. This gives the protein CASSFLDTQYF.

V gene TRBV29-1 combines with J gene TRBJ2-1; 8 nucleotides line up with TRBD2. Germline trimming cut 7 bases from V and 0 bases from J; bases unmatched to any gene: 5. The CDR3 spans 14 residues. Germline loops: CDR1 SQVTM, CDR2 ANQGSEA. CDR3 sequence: CSGTSGSSYNEQFF. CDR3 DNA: TGCAGCGGTACTAGCGGTAGCTCCTACAATGAGCAGTTCTTC.

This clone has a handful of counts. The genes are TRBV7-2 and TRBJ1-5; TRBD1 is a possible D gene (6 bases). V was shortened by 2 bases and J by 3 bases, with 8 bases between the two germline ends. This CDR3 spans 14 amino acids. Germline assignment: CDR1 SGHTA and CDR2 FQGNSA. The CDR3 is CASSLRGSNQPQHF. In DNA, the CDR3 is TGTGCCAGCAGCTTAAGGGGGTCCAATCAGCCCCAGCATTTT. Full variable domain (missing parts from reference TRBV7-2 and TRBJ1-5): GAGVSQSPSNKVTEKGKDVELRCDPISGHTALYWYRQSLGQGLEFLIYFQGNSAPDKSGLPSDRFSAERTGGSVSTLTIQRTQQEDSAVYLCASSLRGSNQPQHFGDGTRLSIL.

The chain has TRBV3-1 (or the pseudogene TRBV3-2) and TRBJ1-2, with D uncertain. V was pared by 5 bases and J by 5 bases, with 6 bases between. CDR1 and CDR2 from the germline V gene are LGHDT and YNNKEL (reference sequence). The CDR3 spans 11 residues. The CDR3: CASSTPYGYTF. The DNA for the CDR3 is TGTGCCAGCAGCACACCGTATGGCTACACCTTC.

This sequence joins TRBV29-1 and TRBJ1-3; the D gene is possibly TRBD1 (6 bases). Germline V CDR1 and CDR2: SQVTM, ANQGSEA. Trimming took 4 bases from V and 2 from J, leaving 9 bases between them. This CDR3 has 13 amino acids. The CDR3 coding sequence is TGCAGCGTTGTTAGGGACACTGGAAACACCATATATTTT. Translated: CSVVRDTGNTIYF.

The CDR3 nucleotides read TGCGCCAGCAGCTTGACCACAGGGGATAATTCACCCCTCCACTTT. It codes for CASSLTTGDNSPLHF. This chain uses TRBV5-1 with TRBJ1-6; 7 bases fit TRBD1. In germline, CDR1 is SGHRS, CDR2 YFSETQ. The CDR3 covers 15 residues. Trimming cost V 1 base and J 5 bases; bases outside gene matches: 3.

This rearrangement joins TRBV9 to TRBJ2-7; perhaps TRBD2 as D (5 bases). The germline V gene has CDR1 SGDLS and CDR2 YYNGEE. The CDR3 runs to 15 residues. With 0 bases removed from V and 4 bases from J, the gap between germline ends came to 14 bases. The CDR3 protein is CASSVEPLPGYEQYF. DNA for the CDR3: TGTGCCAGCAGCGTAGAGCCCCTTCCGGGATACGAGCAGTACTTC.

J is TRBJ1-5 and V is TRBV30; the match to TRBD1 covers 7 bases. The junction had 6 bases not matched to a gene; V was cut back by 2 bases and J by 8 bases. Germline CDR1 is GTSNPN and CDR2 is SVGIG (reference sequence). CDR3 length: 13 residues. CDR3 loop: CAWSRQGREPQHF. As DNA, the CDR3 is TGTGCCTGGAGTCGACAGGGACGGGAGCCCCAGCATTTT.

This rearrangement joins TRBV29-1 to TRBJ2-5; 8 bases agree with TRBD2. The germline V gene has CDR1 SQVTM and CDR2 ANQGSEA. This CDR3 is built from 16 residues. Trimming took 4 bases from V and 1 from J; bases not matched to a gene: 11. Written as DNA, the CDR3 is TGCAGCGTTGGGGGTGGAGCGGGAGAATCCCAAGAGACCCAGTACTTC. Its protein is CSVGGGAGESQETQYF.